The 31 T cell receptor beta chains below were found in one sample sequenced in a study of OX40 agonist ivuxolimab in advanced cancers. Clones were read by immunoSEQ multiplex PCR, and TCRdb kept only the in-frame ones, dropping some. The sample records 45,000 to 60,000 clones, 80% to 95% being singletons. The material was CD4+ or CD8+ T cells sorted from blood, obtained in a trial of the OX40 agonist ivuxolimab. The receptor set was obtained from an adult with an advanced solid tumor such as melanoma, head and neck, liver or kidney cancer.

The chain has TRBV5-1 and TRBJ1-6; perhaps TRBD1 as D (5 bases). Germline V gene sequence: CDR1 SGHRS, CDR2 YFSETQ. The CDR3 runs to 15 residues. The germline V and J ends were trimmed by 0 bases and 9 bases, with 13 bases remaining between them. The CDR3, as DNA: TGCGCCAGCAGCTTGGGCGGGGCCGAGGGTTCACCCCTCCACTTT. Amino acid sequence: CASSLGGAEGSPLHF.

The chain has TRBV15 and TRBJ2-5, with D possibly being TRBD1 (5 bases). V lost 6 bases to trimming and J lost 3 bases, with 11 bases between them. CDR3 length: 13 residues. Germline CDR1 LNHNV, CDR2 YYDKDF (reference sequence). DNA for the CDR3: TGTGCCACCAGAGGGGCCAGTAAAGAGACCCAGTACTTC. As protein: CATRGASKETQYF.

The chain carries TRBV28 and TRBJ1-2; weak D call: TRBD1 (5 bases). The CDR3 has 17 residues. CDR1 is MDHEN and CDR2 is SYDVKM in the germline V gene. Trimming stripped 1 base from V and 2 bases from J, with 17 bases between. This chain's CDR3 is CASSLFGAAASNYGYTF. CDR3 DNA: TGTGCCAGCAGTTTATTTGGGGCAGCGGCCTCAAACTATGGCTACACCTTC.

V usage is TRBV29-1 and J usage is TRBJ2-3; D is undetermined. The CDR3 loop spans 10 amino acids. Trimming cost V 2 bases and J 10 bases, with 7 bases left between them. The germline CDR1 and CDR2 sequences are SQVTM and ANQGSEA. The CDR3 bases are TGCAGCGTTGAATTTTCTTCGCAGTATTTT. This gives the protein CSVEFSSQYF.

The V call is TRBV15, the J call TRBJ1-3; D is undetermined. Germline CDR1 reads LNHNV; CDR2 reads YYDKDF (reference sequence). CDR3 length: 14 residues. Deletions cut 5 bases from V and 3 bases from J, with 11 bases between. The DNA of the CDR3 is TGTGCCACCAGCGGTTGGCAGCTTGGAAACACCATATATTTT. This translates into CATSGWQLGNTIYF.

CDR3 DNA: TGTGCCAGCAGTTTGACAGGTACTCGGGCCAACGTCCTGACTTTC. Translated: CASSLTGTRANVLTF. The V and J genes are TRBV28 and TRBJ2-6; maybe TRBD1 (6 bases). This CDR3 comprises 15 residues. Germline loops: CDR1 MDHEN, CDR2 SYDVKM. V lost 3 bases to trimming and J lost 5 bases, with 11 bases between them.

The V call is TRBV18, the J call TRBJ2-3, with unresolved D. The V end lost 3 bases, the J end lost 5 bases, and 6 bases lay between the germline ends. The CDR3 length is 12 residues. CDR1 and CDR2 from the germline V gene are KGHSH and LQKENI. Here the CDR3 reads CASSPSRDTQYF. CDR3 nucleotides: TGTGCCAGCTCACCGAGTCGAGATACGCAGTATTTT. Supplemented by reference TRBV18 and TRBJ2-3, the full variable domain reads NAGVMQNPRHLVRRRGQEARLRCSPMKGHSHVYWYRQLPEEGLKFMVYLQKENIIDESGMPKERFSAEFPKEGPSILRIQQVVRGDSAAYFCASSPSRDTQYFGPGTRLTVL.

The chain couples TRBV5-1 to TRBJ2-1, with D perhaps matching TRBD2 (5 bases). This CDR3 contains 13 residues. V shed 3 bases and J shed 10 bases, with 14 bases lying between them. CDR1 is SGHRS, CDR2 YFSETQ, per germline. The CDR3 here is CASSSDLAREQFF. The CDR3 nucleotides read TGCGCCAGCAGCTCCGACCTAGCCCGGGAGCAGTTCTTC.

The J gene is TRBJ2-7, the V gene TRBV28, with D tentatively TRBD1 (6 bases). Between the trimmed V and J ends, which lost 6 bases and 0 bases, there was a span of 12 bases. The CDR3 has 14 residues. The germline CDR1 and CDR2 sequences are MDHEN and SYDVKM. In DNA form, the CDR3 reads TGTGCCAGCAGCACAGGGCAGAGCTCCTACGAGCAGTACTTC. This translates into CASSTGQSSYEQYF. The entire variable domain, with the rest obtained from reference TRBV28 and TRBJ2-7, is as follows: DVKVTQSSRYLVKRTGEKVFLECVQDMDHENMFWYRQDPGLGLRLIYFSYDVKMKEKGDIPEGYSVSREKKERFSLILESASTNQTSMYLCASSTGQSSYEQYFGPGTRLTVT.

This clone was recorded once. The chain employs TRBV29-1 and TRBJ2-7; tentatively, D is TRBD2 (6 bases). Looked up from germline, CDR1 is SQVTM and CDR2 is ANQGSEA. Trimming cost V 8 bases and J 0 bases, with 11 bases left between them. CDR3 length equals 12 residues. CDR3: CSYRDFSYEQYF. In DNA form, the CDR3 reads TGCAGCTACCGGGACTTCTCCTACGAGCAGTACTTC.

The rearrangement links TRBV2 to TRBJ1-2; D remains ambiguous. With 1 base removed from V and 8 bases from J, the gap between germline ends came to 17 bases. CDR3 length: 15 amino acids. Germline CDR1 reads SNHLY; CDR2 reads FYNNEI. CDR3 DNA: TGTGCCAGCAGTGAAGGATGGCAGAGCGCAGTCGGCTACACCTTC. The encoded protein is CASSEGWQSAVGYTF.

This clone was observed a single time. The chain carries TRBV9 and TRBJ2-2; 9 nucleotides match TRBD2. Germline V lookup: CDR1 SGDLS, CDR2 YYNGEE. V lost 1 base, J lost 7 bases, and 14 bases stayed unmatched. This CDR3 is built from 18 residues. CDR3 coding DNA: TGTGCCAGCAGCGTATACACCGGGACTAGCTCAGTAGTCGGGGAGCTGTTTTTT. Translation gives CASSVYTGTSSVVGELFF.

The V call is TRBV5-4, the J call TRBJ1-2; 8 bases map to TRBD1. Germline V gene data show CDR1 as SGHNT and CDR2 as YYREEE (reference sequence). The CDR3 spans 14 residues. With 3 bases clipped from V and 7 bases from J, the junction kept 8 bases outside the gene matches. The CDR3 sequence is CASSSDRGAVGYTF. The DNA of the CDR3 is TGTGCCAGCAGCTCAGACAGGGGTGCGGTTGGCTACACCTTC.

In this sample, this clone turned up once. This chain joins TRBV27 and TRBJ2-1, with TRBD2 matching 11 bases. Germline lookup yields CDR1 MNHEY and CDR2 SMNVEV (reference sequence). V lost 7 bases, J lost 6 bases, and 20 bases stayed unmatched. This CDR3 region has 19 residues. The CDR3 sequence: CASNLRQGLGTSGANEQFF. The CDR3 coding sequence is TGTGCCAGCAACTTACGACAGGGTTTGGGGACTAGCGGTGCCAATGAGCAGTTCTTC.

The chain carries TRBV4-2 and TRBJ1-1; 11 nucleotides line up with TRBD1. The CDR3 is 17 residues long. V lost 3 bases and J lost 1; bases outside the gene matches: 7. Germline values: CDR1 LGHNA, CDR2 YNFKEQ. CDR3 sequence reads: CASSQADRGLGNTEAFF. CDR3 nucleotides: TGTGCCAGCAGCCAGGCGGACAGGGGGCTTGGGAACACTGAAGCTTTCTTT.

This chain's CDR3 is CASREGIAAYNEQFF. CDR3 DNA sequence: TGTGCCAGCAGAGAGGGGATAGCGGCCTACAATGAGCAGTTCTTC. The rearrangement joins TRBV7-2 to TRBJ2-1; possible D gene TRBD2, 6 bases. V was trimmed by 6 bases and J by 2 bases, leaving 14 bases between them. In germline, CDR1 is SGHTA, CDR2 FQGNSA. CDR3 length equals 15 residues.

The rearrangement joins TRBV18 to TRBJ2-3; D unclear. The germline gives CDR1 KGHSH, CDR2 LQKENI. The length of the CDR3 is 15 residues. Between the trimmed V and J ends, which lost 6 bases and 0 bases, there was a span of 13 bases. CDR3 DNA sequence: TGTGCCAGCTCGCCTGAGAGCGTAAGCACAGATACGCAGTATTTT. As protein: CASSPESVSTDTQYF.

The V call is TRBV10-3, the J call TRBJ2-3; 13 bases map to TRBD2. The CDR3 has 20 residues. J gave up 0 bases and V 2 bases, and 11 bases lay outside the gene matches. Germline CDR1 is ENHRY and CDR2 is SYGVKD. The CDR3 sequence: CAISERGLAGIMTSTDTQYF. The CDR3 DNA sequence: TGTGCCATCAGTGAGAGGGGACTAGCGGGGATTATGACTAGCACAGATACGCAGTATTTT.

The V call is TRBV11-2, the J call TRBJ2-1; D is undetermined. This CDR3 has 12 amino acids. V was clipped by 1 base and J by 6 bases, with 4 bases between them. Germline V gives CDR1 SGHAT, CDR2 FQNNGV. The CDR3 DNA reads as TGTGCCAGCAGCTTAGTAGGCAATGAGCAGTTCTTC. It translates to CASSLVGNEQFF.

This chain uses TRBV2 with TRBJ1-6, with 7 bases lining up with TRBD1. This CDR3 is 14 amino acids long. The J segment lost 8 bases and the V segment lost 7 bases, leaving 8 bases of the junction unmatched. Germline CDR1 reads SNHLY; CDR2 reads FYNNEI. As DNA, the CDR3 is TGTGCCAGCAACAGACAGGGAACGGATTCACCCCTCCACTTT. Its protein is CASNRQGTDSPLHF.

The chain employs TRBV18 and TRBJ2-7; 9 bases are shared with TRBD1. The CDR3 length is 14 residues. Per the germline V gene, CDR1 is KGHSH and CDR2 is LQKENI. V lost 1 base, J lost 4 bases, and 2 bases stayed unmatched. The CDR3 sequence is CASSPRDREYEQYF. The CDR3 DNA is TGTGCCAGCTCACCACGGGACAGGGAATACGAGCAGTACTTC.

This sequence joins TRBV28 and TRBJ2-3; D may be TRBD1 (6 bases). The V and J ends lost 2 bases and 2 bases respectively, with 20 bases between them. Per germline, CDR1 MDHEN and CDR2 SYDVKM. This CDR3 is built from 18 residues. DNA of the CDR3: TGTGCCAGCAGTTTAACCTCATTCTGGGACACTGACACAGATACGCAGTATTTT. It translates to CASSLTSFWDTDTDTQYF.

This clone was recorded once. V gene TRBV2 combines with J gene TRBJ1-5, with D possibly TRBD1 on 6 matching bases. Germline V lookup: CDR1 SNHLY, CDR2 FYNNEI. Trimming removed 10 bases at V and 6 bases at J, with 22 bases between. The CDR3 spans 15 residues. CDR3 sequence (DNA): TGTGCCACTGGCCCTACAGGGACGGAGGGTCAGCCCCAGCATTTT. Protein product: CATGPTGTEGQPQHF.

The CDR3 loop reads CASSDSKAGGPENEQFF. CDR3 bases: TGTGCCAGCAGTGACTCGAAGGCGGGAGGGCCAGAAAATGAGCAGTTCTTC. The rearrangement uses TRBV6-4 and TRBJ2-1; TRBD2 agrees at 9 bases. V lost 0 bases, J lost 7 bases, and 10 bases stayed unmatched. The germline CDR1 and CDR2 sequences are MRHNA and SNTAGT. This CDR3 contains 17 residues.

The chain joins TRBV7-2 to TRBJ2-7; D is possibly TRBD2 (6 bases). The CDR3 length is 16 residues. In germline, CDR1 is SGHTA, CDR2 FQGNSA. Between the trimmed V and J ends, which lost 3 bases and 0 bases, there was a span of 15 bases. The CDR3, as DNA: TGTGCCAGCAGCTTTGGGGGGTTCGGCAACTCCTACGAGCAGTACTTC. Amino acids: CASSFGGFGNSYEQYF. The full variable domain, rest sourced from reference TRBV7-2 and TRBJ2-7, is GAGVSQSPSNKVTEKGKDVELRCDPISGHTALYWYRQSLGQGLEFLIYFQGNSAPDKSGLPSDRFSAERTGGSVSTLTIQRTQQEDSAVYLCASSFGGFGNSYEQYFGPGTRLTVT.

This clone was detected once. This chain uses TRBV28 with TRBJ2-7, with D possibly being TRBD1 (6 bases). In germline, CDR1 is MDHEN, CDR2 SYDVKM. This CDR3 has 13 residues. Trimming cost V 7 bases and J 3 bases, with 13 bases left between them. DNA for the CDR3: TGTGCCAGCACCTCGGACAGAAACTACGAGCAGTACTTC. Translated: CASTSDRNYEQYF.

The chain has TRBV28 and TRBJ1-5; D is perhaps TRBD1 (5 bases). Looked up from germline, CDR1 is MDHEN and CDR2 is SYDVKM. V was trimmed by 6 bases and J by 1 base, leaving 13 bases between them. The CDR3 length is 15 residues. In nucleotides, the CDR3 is TGTGCCAGCAGGTCGGGGCCGGGGAGCAATCAGCCCCAGCATTTT. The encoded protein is CASRSGPGSNQPQHF.

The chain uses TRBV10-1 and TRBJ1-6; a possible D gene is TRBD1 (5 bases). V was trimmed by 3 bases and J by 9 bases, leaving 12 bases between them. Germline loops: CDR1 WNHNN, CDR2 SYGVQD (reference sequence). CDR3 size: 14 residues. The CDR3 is CASSDWQGGSPLHF. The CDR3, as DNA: TGCGCCAGCAGTGATTGGCAGGGTGGTTCACCCCTCCACTTT.

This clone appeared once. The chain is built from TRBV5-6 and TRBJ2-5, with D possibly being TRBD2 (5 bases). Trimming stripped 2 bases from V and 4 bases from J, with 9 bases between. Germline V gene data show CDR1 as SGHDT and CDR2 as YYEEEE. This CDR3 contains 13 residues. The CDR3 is CASSLWRPETQYF. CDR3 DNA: TGTGCCAGCAGCTTATGGAGGCCAGAGACCCAGTACTTC.

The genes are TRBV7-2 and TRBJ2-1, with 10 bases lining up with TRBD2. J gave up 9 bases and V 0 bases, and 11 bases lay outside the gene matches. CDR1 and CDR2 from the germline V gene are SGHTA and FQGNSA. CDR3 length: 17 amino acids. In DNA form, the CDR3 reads TGTGCCAGCAGCTTAGCTGACTGGCTAGCGGGAGAGATTGAGCAGTTCTTC. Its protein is CASSLADWLAGEIEQFF.

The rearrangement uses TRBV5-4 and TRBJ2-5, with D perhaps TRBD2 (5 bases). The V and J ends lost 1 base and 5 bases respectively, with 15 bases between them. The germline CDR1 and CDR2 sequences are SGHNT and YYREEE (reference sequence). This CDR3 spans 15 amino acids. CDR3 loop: CASSLPSPNPETQYF. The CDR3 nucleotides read TGTGCCAGCAGCTTGCCTAGCCCGAACCCCGAGACCCAGTACTTC.